This T cell receptor beta chain was obtained from a study of cytomegalovirus exposure and HLA in healthy donors. Points from the study as a whole: TCR beta chains numbering under 200 were designated cytomegalovirus-associated.

This clone was recorded once. The antigen remains undetermined. Profiled with immunoSEQ multiplex PCR; TCRdb holds only in-frame clones, not every one. The sample has 100,000 to 150,000 clones, 95% to 97% seen once. The germline CDR1 and CDR2 sequences are GTSNPN and SVGIG (reference sequence). This CDR3 region has 13 residues. Trimming shortened V by 0 bases and J by 3 bases, and 8 bases separated the two germline ends. The source material was PBMCs. This sequence joins TRBV30 and TRBJ1-2, with D possibly being TRBD1 (5 bases). The source of this sequence is a man aged 18 to 35 in good health and CMV-seronegative. This chain's CDR3 is CAWSVRGDYGYTF. CDR3 nucleotide sequence: TGTGCCTGGAGTGTACGGGGGGACTATGGCTACACCTTC.